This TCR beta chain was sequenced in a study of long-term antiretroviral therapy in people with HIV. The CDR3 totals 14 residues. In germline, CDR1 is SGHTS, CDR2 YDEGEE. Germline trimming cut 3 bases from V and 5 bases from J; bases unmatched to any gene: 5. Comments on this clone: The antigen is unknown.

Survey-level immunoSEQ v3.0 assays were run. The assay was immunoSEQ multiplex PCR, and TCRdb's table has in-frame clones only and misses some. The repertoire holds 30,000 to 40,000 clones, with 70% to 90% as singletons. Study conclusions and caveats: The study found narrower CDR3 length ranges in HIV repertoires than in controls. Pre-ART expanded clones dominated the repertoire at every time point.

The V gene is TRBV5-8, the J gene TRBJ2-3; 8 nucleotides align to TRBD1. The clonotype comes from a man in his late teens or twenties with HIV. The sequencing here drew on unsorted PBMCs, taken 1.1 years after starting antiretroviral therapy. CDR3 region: CASSWTGRGDTQYF. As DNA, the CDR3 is TGTGCCAGCAGCTGGACAGGGCGAGGAGATACGCAGTATTTT.